This T cell receptor (beta chain) was sequenced during a study of shared clonotypes between healthy human individuals. The overall study: A couple of women and a few men aged 18 to 49 made up the donors. Study-wide findings and caveats: Some clonotypes were shared by all four sorted-subset donors, while others were not shared. The non-shared ones had lower generation probabilities than the shared ones. A generally larger estimated richness was seen in naive subsets than in memory subsets.

Terminally differentiated effector memory CD45RA+ cells were left out of the naive CD8 fraction, which was CD45RO-negative and positively selected for CCR7. The donor population consisted of healthy HIV-negative adults with no recent acute infections or vaccinations. Germline loops: CDR1 SGHDT, CDR2 YYEEEE. J gave up 7 bases and V 1 base, and 7 bases lay outside the gene matches. The CDR3 runs 15 residues. The method was immunoSEQ multiplex PCR; TCRdb's version includes in-frame clones alone and lacks a portion of them. The sample shows hundreds of thousands of clones, 90% to 95% of them seen only once. About this clone itself: What it binds is not known.

Sequenced sample: naive CD8+ T cells sorted from blood. The genes are TRBV5-6 and TRBJ2-7; 11 bases map to TRBD2. This receptor was obtained from a man aged 25-45 years in good health. The CDR3 bases are TGTGCCAGCAGCTTGTTAATAGCGGGAGGGCGGGAGCAGTACTTC. Translating gives CASSLLIAGGREQYF.